This T cell receptor (beta chain) emerged from a study of T cells in Graves' hyperthyroidism and ophthalmopathy. Looking at the study overall: The blood sample was taken at first diagnosis, before treatment began.

Per the germline V gene, CDR1 is SGHVS and CDR2 is FNYEAQ. Between the trimmed V and J ends, which lost 5 bases and 5 bases, there was a span of 18 bases. This CDR3 region has 15 residues. Overall study results and limits: Appearing also in blood were most of the thyroid clonotypes expanded above 0.001.

Graves' hyperthyroidism was deemed stable given no ophthalmopathy progression within 18 months. Diagnostic decisions used clinical symptoms, serum thyroxine and TRAb, thyroid ultrasound and orbital computed tomography. Authors of the study amplified TCR beta CDR3 regions from RNA transcripts. A set of HTBI primers served as the primers for a first-round RT-PCR of the TCR CDR3. TCRdb reanalysed the multiplex PCR reads using MiXCR and keeps one entry per CDR3 protein. The sample holds approximately 640,000 distinct CDR3 sequences; around 15% are singletons and the top ten take less than 4.5%. This clonotype has a count of ten or more. Its antigen is unknown.

The sample consisted of blood. J is TRBJ2-5 and V is TRBV7-6; D is perhaps TRBD1 (5 bases). The clonotype comes from a woman aged 25 to 39 with Graves' hyperthyroidism. CDR3 DNA sequence: TGTGCCAGCAGCCTATTGGAAGGGAAGGGGGAGACCCAGTACTTC. Translation gives CASSLLEGKGETQYF.